This T cell receptor beta chain was profiled in a study of shared clonotypes between healthy human individuals. Study at large: Researchers assigned three CD4 naive, three CD4 memory, two CD8 naive and one CD8 memory plate to each donor. Study conclusions and caveats: In general, naive subsets displayed greater estimated richness than memory subsets did.

Naive CD8 cells lacked CD45RO and underwent positive selection for CCR7, leaving out terminally differentiated effector memory CD45RA+ cells. Donors, without exception, were Caucasian adults residing in Nashville, Tennessee. CDR3 length: 12 residues. The germline gives CDR1 SGDLS, CDR2 YYNGEE. With 4 bases removed from V and 6 bases from J, the gap between germline ends came to 11 bases. Notes on this clone: Antigen specificity is unknown. The sample contains more than one DNA sequence encoding this CDR3.

Original processing notes: Junction-only sequences without quality scores came from ImmunoSEQ, so filtering differed. The assay was immunoSEQ multiplex PCR, and TCRdb's table has in-frame clones only and misses some. V, J and clone size reflect that table, while D and trimming were determined from the DNA. The sample yields about 2.2 million clones, around 93% seen once. This rearrangement joins TRBV9 to TRBJ2-7; tentative D call: TRBD2 (6 bases). The origin of this receptor is a young man in good health. Some clones in this sample may be carry-over from other donors' samples. The sample comprised naive CD8+ T cells from PBMCs. This chain's CDR3 is CASSIQGGEQYF. Written as DNA, the CDR3 is TGTGCCAGCAGCATTCAGGGAGGCGAGCAGTACTTC.